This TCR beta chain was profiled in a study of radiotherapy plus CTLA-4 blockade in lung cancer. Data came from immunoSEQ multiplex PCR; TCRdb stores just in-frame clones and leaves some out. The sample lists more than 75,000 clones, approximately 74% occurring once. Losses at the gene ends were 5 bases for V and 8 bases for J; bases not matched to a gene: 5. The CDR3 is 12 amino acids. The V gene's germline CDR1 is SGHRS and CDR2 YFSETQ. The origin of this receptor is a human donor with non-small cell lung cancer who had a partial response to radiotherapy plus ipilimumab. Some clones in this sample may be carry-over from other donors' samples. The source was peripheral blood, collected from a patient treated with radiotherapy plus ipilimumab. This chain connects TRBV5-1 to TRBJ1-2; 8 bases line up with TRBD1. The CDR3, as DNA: TGCGCCAGCAGTCTGGACAGGGAAGGCTACACCTTC. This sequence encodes CASSLDREGYTF.